This T cell receptor beta chain originates from a study of blood T cell repertoires in COVID-19. Study-wide background: Sites across the United States, Italy and Spain contributed samples from acute and convalescent COVID-19. The cDNA or gDNA used as material had been derived from T cells, B-cell-depleted T cells, or PBMCs.

CDR1 and CDR2 from the germline V gene are LGHNA and YSLEER. The CDR3 is made up of 16 amino acids. The ends were cut back, 2 bases at V and 0 bases at J, with 13 bases in the middle. Only in-frame clones appear in the TCRdb table, and some are missing; sequencing was by immunoSEQ multiplex PCR. The sample yields some 120,000 clones, about 74% seen once. The sample was peripheral blood. This chain links TRBV4-3 with TRBJ1-1; D is unclear. The clonotype originates from a man older than 75 with COVID-19, enrolled during active disease. The CDR3 spells CASSQNLEYMNTEAFF. The CDR3 DNA sequence: TGCGCCAGCAGCCAAAATCTAGAATACATGAACACTGAAGCTTTCTTT.